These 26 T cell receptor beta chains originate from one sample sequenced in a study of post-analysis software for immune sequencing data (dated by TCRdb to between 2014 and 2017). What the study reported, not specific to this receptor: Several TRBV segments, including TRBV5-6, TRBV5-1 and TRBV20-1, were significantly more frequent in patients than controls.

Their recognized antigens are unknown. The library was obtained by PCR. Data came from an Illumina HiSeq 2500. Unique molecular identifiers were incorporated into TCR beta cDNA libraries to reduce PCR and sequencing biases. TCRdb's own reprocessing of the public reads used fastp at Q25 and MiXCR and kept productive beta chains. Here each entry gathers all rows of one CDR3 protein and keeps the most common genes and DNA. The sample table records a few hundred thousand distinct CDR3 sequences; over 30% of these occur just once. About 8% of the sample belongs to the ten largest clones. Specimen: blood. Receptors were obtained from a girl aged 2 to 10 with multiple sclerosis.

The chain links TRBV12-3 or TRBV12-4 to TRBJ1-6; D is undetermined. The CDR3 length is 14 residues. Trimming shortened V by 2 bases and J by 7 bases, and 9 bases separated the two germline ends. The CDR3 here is CASSLQLINSPLHF. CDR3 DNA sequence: TGTGCCAGCAGTTTACAACTGATAAATTCACCCCTCCACTTT.

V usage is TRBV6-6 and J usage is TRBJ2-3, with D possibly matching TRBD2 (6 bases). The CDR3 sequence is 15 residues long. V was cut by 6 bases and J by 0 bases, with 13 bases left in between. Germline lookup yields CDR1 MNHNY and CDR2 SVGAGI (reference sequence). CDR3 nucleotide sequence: TGTGCCAGCAGCGACTATAGCGGTAGCACAGATACGCAGTATTTT. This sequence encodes CASSDYSGSTDTQYF.

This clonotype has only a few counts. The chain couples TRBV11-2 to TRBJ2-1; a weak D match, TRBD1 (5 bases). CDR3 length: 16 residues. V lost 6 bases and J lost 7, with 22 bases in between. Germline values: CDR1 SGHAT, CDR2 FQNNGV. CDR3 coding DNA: TGTGCCAGCAGTCCCAGGGTAGCTGGAGTGGGAAATGAGCAGTTCTTC. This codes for CASSPRVAGVGNEQFF.

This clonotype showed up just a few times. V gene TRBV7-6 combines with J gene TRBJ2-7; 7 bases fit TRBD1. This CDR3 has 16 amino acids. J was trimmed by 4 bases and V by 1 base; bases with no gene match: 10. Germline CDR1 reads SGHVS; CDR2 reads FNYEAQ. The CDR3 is CASSLGDGRGWYEQYF. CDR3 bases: TGTGCCAGCAGCTTAGGAGACGGCAGGGGGTGGTACGAGCAGTACTTC.

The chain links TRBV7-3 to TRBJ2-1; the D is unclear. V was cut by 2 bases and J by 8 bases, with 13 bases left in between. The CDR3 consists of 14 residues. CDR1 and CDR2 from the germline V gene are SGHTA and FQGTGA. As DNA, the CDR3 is TGTGCCAGCAGCTTAGCGAGAGCAAGGGATGAGCAGTTCTTC. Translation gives CASSLARARDEQFF.

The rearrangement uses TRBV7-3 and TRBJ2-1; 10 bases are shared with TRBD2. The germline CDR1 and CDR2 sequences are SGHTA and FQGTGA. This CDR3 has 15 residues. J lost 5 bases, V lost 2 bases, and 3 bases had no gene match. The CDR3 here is CASSLGAGGDNEQFF. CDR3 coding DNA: TGTGCCAGCAGCTTAGGAGCGGGGGGGGACAATGAGCAGTTCTTC.

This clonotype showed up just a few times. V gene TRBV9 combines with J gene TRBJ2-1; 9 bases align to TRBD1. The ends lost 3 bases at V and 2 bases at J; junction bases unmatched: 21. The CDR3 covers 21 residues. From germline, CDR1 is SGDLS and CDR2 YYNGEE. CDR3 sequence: CASSGDPLGQGRERAYNEQFF. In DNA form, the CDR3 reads TGTGCCAGCAGCGGAGACCCTCTGGGACAGGGACGGGAGAGAGCCTACAATGAGCAGTTCTTC. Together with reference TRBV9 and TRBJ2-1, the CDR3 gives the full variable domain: DSGVTQTPKHLITATGQRVTLRCSPRSGDLSVYWYQQSLDQGLQFLIQYYNGEERAKGNILERFSAQQFPDLHSELNLSSLELGDSALYFCASSGDPLGQGRERAYNEQFFGPGTRLTVL.

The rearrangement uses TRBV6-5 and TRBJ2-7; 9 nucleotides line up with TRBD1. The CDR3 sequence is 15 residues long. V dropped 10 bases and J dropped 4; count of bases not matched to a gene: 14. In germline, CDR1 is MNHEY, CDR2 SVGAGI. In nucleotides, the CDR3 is TGTGCCACCTTCCACTCCGGGACAGGGTATTACGAGCAGTACTTC. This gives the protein CATFHSGTGYYEQYF.

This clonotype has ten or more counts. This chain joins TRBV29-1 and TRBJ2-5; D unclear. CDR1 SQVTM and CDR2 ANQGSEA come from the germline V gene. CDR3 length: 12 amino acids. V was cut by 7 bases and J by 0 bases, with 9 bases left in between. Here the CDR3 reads CSGLTNQETQYF. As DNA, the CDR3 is TGCAGCGGCCTCACGAACCAAGAGACCCAGTACTTC.

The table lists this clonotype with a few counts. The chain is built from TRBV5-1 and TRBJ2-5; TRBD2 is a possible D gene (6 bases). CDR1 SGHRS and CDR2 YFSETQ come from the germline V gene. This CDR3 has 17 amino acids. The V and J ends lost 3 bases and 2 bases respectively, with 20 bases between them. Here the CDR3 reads CASSSNPAGRNQETQYF. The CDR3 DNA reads TGCGCCAGCAGCTCGAACCCGGCGGGGAGAAATCAAGAGACCCAGTACTTC.

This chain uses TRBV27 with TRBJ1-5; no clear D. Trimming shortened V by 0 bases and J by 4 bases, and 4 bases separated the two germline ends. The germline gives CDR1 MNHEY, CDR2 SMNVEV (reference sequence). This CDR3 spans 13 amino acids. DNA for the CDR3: TGTGCCAGCAGTTTATCCGCGAATCAGCCCCAGCATTTT. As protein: CASSLSANQPQHF.

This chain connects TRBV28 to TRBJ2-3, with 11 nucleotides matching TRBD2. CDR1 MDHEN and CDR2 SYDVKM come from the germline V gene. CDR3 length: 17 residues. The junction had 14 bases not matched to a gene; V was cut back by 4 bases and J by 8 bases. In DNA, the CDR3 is TGTGCCAGCAGTTCGAAACTAGCGGGGGCTCTTACTACTACGCAGTATTTT. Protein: CASSSKLAGALTTTQYF.

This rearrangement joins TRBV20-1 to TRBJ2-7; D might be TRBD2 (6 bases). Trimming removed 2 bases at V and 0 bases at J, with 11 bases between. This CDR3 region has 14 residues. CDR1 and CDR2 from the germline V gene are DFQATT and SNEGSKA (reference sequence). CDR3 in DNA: TGCAGTGCTAGAATTGCGGGATTCTCCTACGAGCAGTACTTC. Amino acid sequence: CSARIAGFSYEQYF.

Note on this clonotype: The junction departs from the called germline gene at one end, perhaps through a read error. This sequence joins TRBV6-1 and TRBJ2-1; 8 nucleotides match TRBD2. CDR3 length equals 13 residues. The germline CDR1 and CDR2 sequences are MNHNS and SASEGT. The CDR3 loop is CASSSGSGSQQFF. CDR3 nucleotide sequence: TGCGCCAGCTCTAGCGGGTCTGGGTCTCAGCAGTTCTTC.

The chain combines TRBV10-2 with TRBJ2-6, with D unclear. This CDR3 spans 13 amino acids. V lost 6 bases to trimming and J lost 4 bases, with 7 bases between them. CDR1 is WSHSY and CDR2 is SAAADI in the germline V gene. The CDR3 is CASRGNGANVLTF. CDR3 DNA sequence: TGCGCCAGCAGAGGGAACGGGGCCAACGTCCTGACTTTC.

The CDR3, as DNA: TGTGCCAGCAGTTACAGCAGTACCTTGGAGGGCTACACCTTC. This codes for CASSYSSTLEGYTF. The chain combines TRBV6-5 with TRBJ1-2; unclear D gene. Germline V gene lookup returns CDR1 MNHEY and CDR2 SVGAGI. The V end lost 2 bases, the J end lost 8 bases, and 15 bases lay between the germline ends. The CDR3 is 14 amino acids.

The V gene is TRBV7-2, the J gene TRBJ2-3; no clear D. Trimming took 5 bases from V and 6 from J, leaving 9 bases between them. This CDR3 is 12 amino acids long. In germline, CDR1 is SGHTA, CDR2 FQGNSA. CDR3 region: CASSPYVDTQYF. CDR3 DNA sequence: TGTGCCAGCAGCCCCTACGTGGATACGCAGTATTTT.

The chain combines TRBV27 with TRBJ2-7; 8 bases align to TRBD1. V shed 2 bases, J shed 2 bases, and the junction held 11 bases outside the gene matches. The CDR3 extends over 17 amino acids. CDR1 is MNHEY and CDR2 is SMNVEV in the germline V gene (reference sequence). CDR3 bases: TGTGCCAGCAGTTTAGCTCGGGACAGGTCCCATCCCTACGAGCAGTACTTC. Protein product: CASSLARDRSHPYEQYF.

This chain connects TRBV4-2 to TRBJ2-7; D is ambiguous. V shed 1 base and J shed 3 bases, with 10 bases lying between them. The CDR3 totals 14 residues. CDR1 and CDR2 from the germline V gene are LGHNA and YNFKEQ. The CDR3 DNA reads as TGTGCCAGCAGCCAAGTTACGGAGTTCTACGAGCAGTACTTC. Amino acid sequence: CASSQVTEFYEQYF.

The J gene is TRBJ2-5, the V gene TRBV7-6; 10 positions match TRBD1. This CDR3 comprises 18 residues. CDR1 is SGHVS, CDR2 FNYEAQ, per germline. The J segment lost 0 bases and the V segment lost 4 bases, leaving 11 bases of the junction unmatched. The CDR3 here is CASSSGQGVSTYQETQYF. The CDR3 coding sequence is TGTGCCAGCAGCTCCGGACAGGGGGTGTCAACCTACCAAGAGACCCAGTACTTC.

CDR3 region: CASRPIGHFNIQYF. The CDR3 DNA reads TGTGCCAGCAGGCCAATCGGACATTTCAACATTCAGTACTTC. This sequence joins TRBV28 and TRBJ2-4; possible D gene TRBD1, 5 bases. Germline assignment: CDR1 MDHEN and CDR2 SYDVKM. The ends were cut back, 6 bases at V and 7 bases at J, with 16 bases in the middle. The CDR3 contains 14 residues. Looking up the rest from reference TRBV28 and TRBJ2-4 gives the full variable domain: DVKVTQSSRYLVKRTGEKVFLECVQDMDHENMFWYRQDPGLGLRLIYFSYDVKMKEKGDIPEGYSVSREKKERFSLILESASTNQTSMYLCASRPIGHFNIQYFGAGTRLSVL.

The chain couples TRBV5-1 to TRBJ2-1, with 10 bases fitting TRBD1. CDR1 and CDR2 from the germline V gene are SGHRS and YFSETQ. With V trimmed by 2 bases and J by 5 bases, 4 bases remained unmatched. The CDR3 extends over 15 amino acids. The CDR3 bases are TGCGCCAGCAGCTTCCTAGGGACAGGGGACAATGAGCAGTTCTTC. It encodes CASSFLGTGDNEQFF.

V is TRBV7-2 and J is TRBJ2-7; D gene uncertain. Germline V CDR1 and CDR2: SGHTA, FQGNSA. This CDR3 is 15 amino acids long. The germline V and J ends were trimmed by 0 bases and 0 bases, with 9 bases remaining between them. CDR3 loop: CASSLARGSSYEQYF. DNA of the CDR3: TGTGCCAGCAGCTTAGCCCGAGGTAGCTCCTACGAGCAGTACTTC.

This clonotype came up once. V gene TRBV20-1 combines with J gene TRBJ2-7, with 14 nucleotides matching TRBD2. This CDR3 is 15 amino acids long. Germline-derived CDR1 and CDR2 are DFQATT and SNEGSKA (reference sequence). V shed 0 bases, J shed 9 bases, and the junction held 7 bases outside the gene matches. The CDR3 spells CSARDKTSGRAGQYF. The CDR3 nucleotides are TGCAGTGCTAGAGATAAGACTAGCGGGAGGGCCGGGCAGTACTTC.

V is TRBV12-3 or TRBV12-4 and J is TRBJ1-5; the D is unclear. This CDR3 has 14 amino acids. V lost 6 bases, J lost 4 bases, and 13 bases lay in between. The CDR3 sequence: CASSPGSANQPQHF. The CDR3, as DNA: TGTGCCAGCAGCCCCGGGTCCGCTAATCAGCCCCAGCATTTT.

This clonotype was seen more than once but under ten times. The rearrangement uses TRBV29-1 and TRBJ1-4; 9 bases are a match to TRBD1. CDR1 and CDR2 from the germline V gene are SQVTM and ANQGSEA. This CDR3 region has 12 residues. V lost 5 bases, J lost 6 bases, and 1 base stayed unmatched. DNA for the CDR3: TGCAGCGTTCGGACAGGGGATGAAAAACTGTTTTTT. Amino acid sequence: CSVRTGDEKLFF.